This is a list of T cell receptor beta chains from one sample in a study of control samples from healthy donors and cancer patients. Clones were read by immunoSEQ multiplex PCR, and TCRdb kept only the in-frame ones, dropping some. Found here are approximately 110,000 clones, 90% of them singletons; the top ten hold roughly 4%. Sequencing was performed on blood. The receptors stem from a human donor in good health. The donor label of this sample is uncertain. Both conserved end residues are part of each CDR3. The D gene is left open where the match is weak. Only part of the rows carry a size: once, few, many, or a class if the clone is expanded.

clone size: -
D gene: TRBD1
J gene: TRBJ1-5
V gene: TRBV6-2/TRBV6-3
CDR3 protein: CASSSPTGGDNQPQHF
CDR3 DNA: TGTGCCAGCAGTTCCCCGACAGGGGGGGATAATCAGCCCCAGCATTTT

clone size: -
D gene: -
J gene: TRBJ2-1
V gene: TRBV5-1
CDR3 protein: CASSLQGYEQFF
CDR3 DNA: TGCGCCAGCAGCTTACAGGGTTACGAGCAGTTCTTC

clone size: -
D gene: -
J gene: TRBJ2-7
V gene: TRBV6-5
CDR3 protein: CASSYSSAAYEQYF
CDR3 DNA: TGTGCCAGCAGTTATTCGTCGGCAGCCTACGAGCAGTACTTC

clone size: -
D gene: -
J gene: TRBJ1-2
V gene: TRBV5-4
CDR3 protein: CASSAPGGRNGYTF
CDR3 DNA: TGTGCCAGCAGCGCCCCCGGGGGTAGGAATGGCTACACCTTC

clone size: -
D gene: -
J gene: TRBJ2-3
V gene: TRBV4-1
CDR3 protein: CASSHPDREGTDTQYF
CDR3 DNA: TGCGCCAGCAGCCACCCCGACAGGGAGGGCACAGATACGCAGTATTTT

clone size: -
D gene: -
J gene: TRBJ2-7
V gene: TRBV18
CDR3 protein: CASSRTGTGSYEQYF
CDR3 DNA: TGTGCCAGCTCACGCACGGGAACCGGCTCCTACGAGCAGTACTTC

clone size: -
D gene: -
J gene: TRBJ1-1
V gene: TRBV12-3/TRBV12-4
CDR3 protein: CAGGMGTEAFF
CDR3 DNA: TGTGCCGGGGGTATGGGGACTGAAGCTTTCTTT

clone size: -
D gene: -
J gene: TRBJ1-2
V gene: TRBV7-2
CDR3 protein: CASSLAQENYGYTF
CDR3 DNA: TGTGCCAGCAGCTTAGCGCAGGAAAACTATGGCTACACCTTC

clone size: once
D gene: -
J gene: TRBJ2-3
V gene: TRBV7-8
CDR3 protein: CASSERARTYF
CDR3 DNA: TGTGCCAGCAGCGAGCGGGCCCGGACGTATTTT

clone size: -
D gene: -
J gene: TRBJ2-1
V gene: TRBV19
CDR3 protein: CASSIRNEQFF
CDR3 DNA: TGTGCCAGTAGTATACGCAATGAGCAGTTCTTC

clone size: -
D gene: TRBD1
J gene: TRBJ1-4
V gene: TRBV5-1
CDR3 protein: CASSLRQGPNEKLFF
CDR3 DNA: TGCGCCAGCAGCCTAAGACAGGGGCCTAATGAAAAACTGTTTTTT

clone size: -
D gene: -
J gene: TRBJ2-1
V gene: TRBV2
CDR3 protein: CASSEVLGTGGTEQFF
CDR3 DNA: TGTGCCAGCAGTGAAGTTCTAGGGACTGGGGGTACGGAGCAGTTCTTC

clone size: -
D gene: TRBD1
J gene: TRBJ1-2
V gene: TRBV6-5
CDR3 protein: CASSTGGNYGYTF
CDR3 DNA: TGTGCCAGCAGTACAGGGGGCAACTATGGCTACACCTTC

clone size: -
D gene: -
J gene: TRBJ2-1
V gene: TRBV13
CDR3 protein: CASTEGLRYNEQFF
CDR3 DNA: TGTGCCAGCACCGAGGGTCTAAGGTACAATGAGCAGTTCTTC

clone size: -
D gene: -
J gene: TRBJ1-4
V gene: TRBV6-5
CDR3 protein: CASNVRQDEKLFF
CDR3 DNA: TGTGCCAGCAATGTAAGACAGGATGAAAAACTGTTTTTT

clone size: -
D gene: -
J gene: TRBJ1-1
V gene: TRBV7-8
CDR3 protein: CASSLVGRGEASF
CDR3 DNA: TGTGCCAGCAGCTTAGTGGGCAGGGGTGAAGCTTCCTTT

clone size: -
D gene: -
J gene: TRBJ1-5
V gene: TRBV10-3
CDR3 protein: CAISEGGPLSNQPQHF
CDR3 DNA: TGTGCCATCAGTGAGGGGGGGCCTCTTAGCAATCAGCCCCAGCATTTT

clone size: -
D gene: -
J gene: TRBJ1-3
V gene: TRBV3-1/TRBV3-2
CDR3 protein: CASSPSSSGNTIYF
CDR3 DNA: TGTGCCAGCAGCCCGAGTAGCTCTGGAAACACCATATATTTT

clone size: few
D gene: TRBD2
J gene: TRBJ2-7
V gene: TRBV11-2
CDR3 protein: CASSLNLADEQYF
CDR3 DNA: TGTGCCAGCAGCTTAAACCTAGCGGACGAGCAGTACTTC

clone size: once
D gene: -
J gene: TRBJ1-2
V gene: TRBV9
CDR3 protein: CASSVAGPGSNYGYTF
CDR3 DNA: TGTGCCAGCAGCGTAGCCGGGCCAGGGTCTAACTATGGCTACACCTTC

clone size: -
D gene: -
J gene: TRBJ1-4
V gene: TRBV10-3
CDR3 protein: CAISEHQGNNEKLFF
CDR3 DNA: TGTGCCATCAGTGAGCACCAGGGTAATAATGAAAAACTGTTTTTT

clone size: -
D gene: -
J gene: TRBJ1-6
V gene: TRBV12-3/TRBV12-4
CDR3 protein: CASSSQNSPLHF
CDR3 DNA: TGTGCCAGCAGTTCCCAGAATTCACCCCTCCACTTT

clone size: -
D gene: -
J gene: TRBJ2-1
V gene: TRBV5-5
CDR3 protein: CASSSKDYNEQFF
CDR3 DNA: TGTGCCAGCAGCTCCAAAGACTACAATGAGCAGTTCTTC

clone size: -
D gene: -
J gene: TRBJ1-6
V gene: TRBV28
CDR3 protein: CASSMGYRDSPLHF
CDR3 DNA: TGTGCCAGCAGTATGGGATACAGGGACTCACCCCTCCACTTT

clone size: -
D gene: -
J gene: TRBJ2-1
V gene: TRBV18
CDR3 protein: CASSPASSAPGEQFF
CDR3 DNA: TGTGCCAGCTCACCAGCTAGTTCTGCCCCGGGTGAGCAGTTCTTC

clone size: -
D gene: -
J gene: TRBJ2-7
V gene: TRBV2
CDR3 protein: CASSSSYEQYF
CDR3 DNA: TGTGCCAGCAGTTCCAGCTACGAGCAGTACTTC

clone size: -
D gene: -
J gene: TRBJ2-2
V gene: TRBV5-1
CDR3 protein: CASSLGDRNTGELFF
CDR3 DNA: TGCGCCAGCAGCTTGGGGGACCGTAACACCGGGGAGCTGTTTTTT

clone size: -
D gene: -
J gene: TRBJ2-3
V gene: TRBV18
CDR3 protein: CASSSQSGGTDTQYF
CDR3 DNA: TGTGCCAGCTCATCACAGTCAGGGGGCACAGATACGCAGTATTTT

clone size: -
D gene: TRBD1
J gene: TRBJ2-4
V gene: TRBV15
CDR3 protein: CATSVNVRQGSSIQYF
CDR3 DNA: TGTGCCACCAGCGTCAACGTCCGACAGGGGTCGAGCATTCAGTACTTC

clone size: -
D gene: TRBD1
J gene: TRBJ1-6
V gene: TRBV3-1/TRBV3-2
CDR3 protein: CASSQVFPRTGGGVPLHF
CDR3 DNA: TGTGCCAGCAGCCAAGTGTTCCCACGGACAGGGGGCGGGGTACCCCTCCACTTT

clone size: -
D gene: -
J gene: TRBJ1-4
V gene: TRBV25-1
CDR3 protein: CASRAAKYEKLFF
CDR3 DNA: TGTGCCAGCAGGGCAGCTAAATATGAAAAACTGTTTTTT

clone size: once
D gene: -
J gene: TRBJ1-5
V gene: TRBV19
CDR3 protein: CASSIGRGFGGNQPQHF
CDR3 DNA: TGTGCCAGTAGTATAGGCAGGGGATTCGGGGGCAATCAGCCCCAGCATTTT

clone size: few
D gene: TRBD1
J gene: TRBJ1-4
V gene: TRBV19
CDR3 protein: CASSISGQGNEKLFF
CDR3 DNA: TGTGCCAGTAGTATATCTGGACAGGGAAATGAAAAACTGTTTTTT